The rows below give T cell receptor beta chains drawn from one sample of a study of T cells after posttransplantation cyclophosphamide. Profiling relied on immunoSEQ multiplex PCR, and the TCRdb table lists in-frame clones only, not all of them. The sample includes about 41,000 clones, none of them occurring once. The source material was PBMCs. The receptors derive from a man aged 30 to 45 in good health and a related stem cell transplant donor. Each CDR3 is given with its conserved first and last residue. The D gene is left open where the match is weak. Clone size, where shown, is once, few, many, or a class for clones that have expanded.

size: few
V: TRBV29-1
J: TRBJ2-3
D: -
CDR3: CSVEMGGGTQYF
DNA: TGCAGCGTTGAGATGGGTGGGGGGACGCAGTATTTT

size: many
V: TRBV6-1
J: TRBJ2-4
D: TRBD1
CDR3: CASSATGGAAKNIQYF
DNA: TGTGCCAGCAGTGCTACAGGGGGCGCAGCCAAAAACATTCAGTACTTC

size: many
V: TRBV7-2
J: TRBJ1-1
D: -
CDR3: CASSEQAGGTEAFF
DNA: TGTGCCAGCAGCGAACAGGCTGGTGGCACTGAAGCTTTCTTT

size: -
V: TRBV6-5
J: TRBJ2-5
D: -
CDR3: CASSYGRSETQYF
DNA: TGTGCCAGCAGTTACGGGCGCTCCGAGACCCAGTACTTC

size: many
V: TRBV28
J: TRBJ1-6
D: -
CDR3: CASSSRGNNSPLHF
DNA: TGTGCCAGCAGTTCCAGGGGTAATAATTCACCCCTCCACTTT

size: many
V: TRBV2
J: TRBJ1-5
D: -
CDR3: CASTTTGSVKPQHF
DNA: TGTGCCAGCACAACTACAGGGAGTGTAAAGCCCCAGCATTTT

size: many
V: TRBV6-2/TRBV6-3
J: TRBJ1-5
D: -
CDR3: CASSWRHMRGLGNQPQHF
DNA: TGTGCCAGCAGTTGGAGACACATGAGGGGTTTGGGCAATCAGCCCCAGCATTTT

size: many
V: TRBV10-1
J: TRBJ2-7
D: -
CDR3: CASRGRGRSSYEQYF
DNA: TGCGCCAGCAGAGGAAGGGGAAGGAGCTCCTACGAGCAGTACTTC

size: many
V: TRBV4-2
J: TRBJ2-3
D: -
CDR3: CASSQGGVDTQYF
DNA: TGTGCCAGCAGCCAAGGGGGGGTAGATACGCAGTATTTT

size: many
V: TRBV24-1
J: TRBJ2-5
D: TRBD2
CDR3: CATSASGTSTETQYF
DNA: TGTGCCACCAGTGCTTCCGGGACTAGCACAGAGACCCAGTACTTC

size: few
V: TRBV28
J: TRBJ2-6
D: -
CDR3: CASSLRAFGANVLTF
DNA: TGTGCCAGCAGTTTAAGGGCTTTTGGGGCCAACGTCCTGACTTTC

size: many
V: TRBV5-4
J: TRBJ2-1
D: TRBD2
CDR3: CASSSRLAGGLNNEQFF
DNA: TGTGCCAGCAGCTCGAGACTAGCGGGGGGCTTAAACAATGAGCAGTTCTTC

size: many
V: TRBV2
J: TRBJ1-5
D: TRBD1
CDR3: CASSPDRAKYQPQHF
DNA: TGTGCCAGCAGCCCGGACAGGGCAAAGTATCAGCCCCAGCATTTT

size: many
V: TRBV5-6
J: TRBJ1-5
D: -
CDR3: CASSFAGDQPQHF
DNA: TGTGCCAGCAGCTTCGCAGGGGATCAGCCCCAGCATTTT

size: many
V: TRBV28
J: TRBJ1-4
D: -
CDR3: CASSLTRGGEKLFF
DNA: TGTGCCAGCAGTTTGACGAGGGGGGGTGAAAAACTGTTTTTT

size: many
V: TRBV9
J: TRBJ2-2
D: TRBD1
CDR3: CASSAVQGGNGELFF
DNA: TGTGCCAGCAGCGCAGTACAGGGGGGAAACGGGGAGCTGTTTTTT

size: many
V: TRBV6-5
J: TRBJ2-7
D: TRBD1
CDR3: CASSTYRGQEQYF
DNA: TGTGCCAGCAGTACCTACAGGGGACAAGAGCAGTACTTC

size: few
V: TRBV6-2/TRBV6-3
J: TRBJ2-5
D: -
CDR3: CASTARGGNKETQYF
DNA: TGTGCCAGCACCGCCAGAGGGGGTAATAAAGAGACCCAGTACTTC

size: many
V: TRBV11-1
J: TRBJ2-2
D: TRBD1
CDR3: CASRRDRGSNTGELFF
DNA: TGTGCCAGCAGGCGGGACAGGGGGTCGAACACCGGGGAGCTGTTTTTT

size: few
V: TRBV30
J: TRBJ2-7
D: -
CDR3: CPGVYEQYF
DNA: TGCCCGGGGGTCTACGAGCAGTACTTC

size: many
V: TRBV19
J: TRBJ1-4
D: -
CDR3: CASSISRATNEKLFF
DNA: TGTGCCAGTAGTATAAGCCGAGCAACTAATGAAAAACTGTTTTTT

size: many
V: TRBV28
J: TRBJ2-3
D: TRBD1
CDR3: CASSVTGTGAEDTQYF
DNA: TGTGCCAGCAGTGTGACCGGGACAGGGGCGGAGGATACGCAGTATTTT

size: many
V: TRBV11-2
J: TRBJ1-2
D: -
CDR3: CASRRISDYGYTF
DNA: TGTGCCAGCAGGAGAATAAGCGACTATGGCTACACCTTC

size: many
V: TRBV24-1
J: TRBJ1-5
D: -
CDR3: CATSAGQSEQPQHF
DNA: TGTGCCACCAGTGCGGGACAATCGGAACAGCCCCAGCATTTT

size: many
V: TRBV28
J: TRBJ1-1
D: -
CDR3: CASSSAAGTGDTEAFF
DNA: TGTGCCAGCAGTTCCGCCGCGGGGACGGGAGACACTGAAGCTTTCTTT

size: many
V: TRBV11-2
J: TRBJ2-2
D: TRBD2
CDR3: CASSQGRGGRWAGELFF
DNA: TGTGCCAGCAGCCAGGGGCGGGGGGGCCGATGGGCCGGGGAGCTGTTTTTT

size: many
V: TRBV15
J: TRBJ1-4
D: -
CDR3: CATSREGGTDEKLFF
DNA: TGTGCCACCAGCAGAGAGGGAGGGACTGATGAAAAACTGTTTTTT

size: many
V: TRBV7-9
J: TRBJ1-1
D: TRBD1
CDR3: CASSVGQGHTEAFF
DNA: TGTGCCAGCAGCGTTGGACAGGGGCACACTGAAGCTTTCTTT

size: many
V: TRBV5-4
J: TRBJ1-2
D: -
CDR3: CASSPVGGNGYTF
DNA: TGTGCCAGCAGCCCCGTCGGGGGGAACGGCTACACCTTC

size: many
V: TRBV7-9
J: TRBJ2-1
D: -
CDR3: CASSPRGYHEQFF
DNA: TGTGCCAGCAGCCCAAGGGGGTACCATGAGCAGTTCTTC

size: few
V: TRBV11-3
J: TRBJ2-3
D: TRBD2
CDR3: CASSLGGTSLSTDTQYF
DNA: TGTGCCAGCAGCTTAGGGGGGACTAGCCTCTCAACAGATACGCAGTATTTT

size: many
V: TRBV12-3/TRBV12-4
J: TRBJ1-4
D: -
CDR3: CASSLRGLIEKLFF
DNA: TGTGCCAGCAGTTTAAGGGGTCTTATCGAAAAACTGTTTTTT

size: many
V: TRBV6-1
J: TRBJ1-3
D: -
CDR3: CASSGYRDMPGNTIYF
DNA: TGTGCCAGCAGTGGATACCGGGACATGCCTGGAAACACCATATATTTT

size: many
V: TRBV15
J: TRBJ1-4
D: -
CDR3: CATSNYWDGLEKLFF
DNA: TGTGCCACCAGCAACTATTGGGACGGACTAGAAAAACTGTTTTTT